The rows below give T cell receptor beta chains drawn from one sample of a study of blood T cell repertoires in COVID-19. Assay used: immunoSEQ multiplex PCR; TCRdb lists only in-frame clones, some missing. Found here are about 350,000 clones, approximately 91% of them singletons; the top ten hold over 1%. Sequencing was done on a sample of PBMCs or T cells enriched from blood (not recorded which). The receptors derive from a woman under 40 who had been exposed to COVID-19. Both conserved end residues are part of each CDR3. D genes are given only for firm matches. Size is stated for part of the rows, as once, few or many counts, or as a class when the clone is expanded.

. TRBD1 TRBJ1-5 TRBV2 TGTGCCAGCAGTAGAACAGGGGGCAAACAGCCCCAGCATTTT CASSRTGGKQPQHF
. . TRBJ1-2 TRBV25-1 TGTGCCAGCAGTGAGTCAGGGCGCTATGGCTACACCTTC CASSESGRYGYTF
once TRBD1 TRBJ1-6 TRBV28 TGTGCCAGCACCCCAGACAGGGGACCCCTCCACTTT CASTPDRGPLHF
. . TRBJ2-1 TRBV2 TGTGCCAGCAGCTTAGGGGTGGGTGAGCAGTTCTTC CASSLGVGEQFF
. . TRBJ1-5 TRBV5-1 TGCGCCAGCAGCTCACTACCGATCGGGGAGGGGAGCAATCAGCCCCAGCATTTT CASSSLPIGEGSNQPQHF
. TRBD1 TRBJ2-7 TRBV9 TGTGCCAGCAGCGTAGTCCTAGGGGGACAGGTATCCGAGCAGTACTTC CASSVVLGGQVSEQYF
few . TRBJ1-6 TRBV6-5 TGTGCCATTGGGGACGGAGGGTTTAATTCACCCCTCCACTTT CAIGDGGFNSPLHF
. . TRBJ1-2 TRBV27 TGTGCCAGCAGTTTACAGGGAAGGGGCTATGGCTACACCTTC CASSLQGRGYGYTF
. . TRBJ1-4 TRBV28 TGTGCCAGCAGTTTTGGCGGTTCTAATGAAAAACTGTTTTTT CASSFGGSNEKLFF
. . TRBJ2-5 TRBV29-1 TGCAGCACAATCTTCAATTCGGGGGCCCAGTACTTC CSTIFNSGAQYF
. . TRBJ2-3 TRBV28 TGTGCCAGCAGTCCCCCTTCCGGGGGAGGTGGGGGGTATACGCAGTATTTT CASSPPSGGGGGYTQYF
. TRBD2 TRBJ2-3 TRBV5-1 TGCGCCAGCAGCCTTGGGGGTAGCGGGAGTTCGAGCACAGATACGCAGTATTTT CASSLGGSGSSSTDTQYF
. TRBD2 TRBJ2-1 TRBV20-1 TGCAGTGCTAGTCCCGGGACTAGCGGATACAATGAGCAGTTCTTC CSASPGTSGYNEQFF
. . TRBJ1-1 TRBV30 TGTGCCTGGAGTAGGGGCCGTTCGGCTTTCTTT CAWSRGRSAFF
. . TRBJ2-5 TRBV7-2 TGTGCCAGCAGCCAGTCAACAACCCAAGAGACCCAGTACTTC CASSQSTTQETQYF
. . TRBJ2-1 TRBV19 TGTGCCGCCCGGGGAGGGGGAGAGGATGAGCAGTTCTTC CAARGGGEDEQFF
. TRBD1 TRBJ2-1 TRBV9 TGTGCCAGCAGCGTAGGGGGACAGGGGAGGGATGAGCAGTTCTTC CASSVGGQGRDEQFF
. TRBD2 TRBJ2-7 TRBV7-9 TGTGCCAGCAGCAAGCAAGGTCGCGGGAGTTCCTACGAGCAGTACTTC CASSKQGRGSSYEQYF
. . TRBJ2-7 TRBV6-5 TGTGCCTGCGGGTTAGGGTCTCTCTACGAGCAGTACTTC CACGLGSLYEQYF
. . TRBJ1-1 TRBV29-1 TGCAGCGTTGGAAGGGGTGACACTGAAGCTTTCTTT CSVGRGDTEAFF
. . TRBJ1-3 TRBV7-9 TGTGCCAGCAGCCCCTCCGTCTCTGGAAACACCATATATTTT CASSPSVSGNTIYF
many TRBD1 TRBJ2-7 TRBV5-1 TGCGCCAGCAGCTTCGAGACAGGGAGCTCCTACGAGCAGTACTTC CASSFETGSSYEQYF
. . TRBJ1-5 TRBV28 TGTGCCAGCAGTCCGCCGGGGGGACAGCCCCAGCATTTT CASSPPGGQPQHF
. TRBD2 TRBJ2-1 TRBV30 TGTGCCTGGAGTGTAGTAGTGGGGGGACTAGCGGGAGACAATGAGCAGTTCTTC CAWSVVVGGLAGDNEQFF
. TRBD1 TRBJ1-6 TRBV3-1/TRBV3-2 TGTGCCAGCAGCCAGAGGGACAGGGGCCATAATTCACCCCTCCACTTT CASSQRDRGHNSPLHF
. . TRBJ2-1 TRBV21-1 TGTGCCAGCAGGCTAAAACCATTGACAGGGGGCAATGAGCAGTTCTTC CASRLKPLTGGNEQFF
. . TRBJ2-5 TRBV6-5 TGTGCCAGCAGATTACTAGAGTTTCAAGAGACCCAGTACTTC CASRLLEFQETQYF
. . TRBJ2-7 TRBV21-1 TGTGCCAGCAGCAAGGTCCCCCGCCGGTCCAATCCGCCGACCTACGAGCAGTACTTC CASSKVPRRSNPPTYEQYF
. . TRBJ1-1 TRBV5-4 TGTGCCAGCAGTCAGGCCTACGGTGAAGCTTTCTTT CASSQAYGEAFF
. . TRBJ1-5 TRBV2 TGTGCCAGCAGGAGCCGACAGTTGAGCAATCAGCCCCAGCATTTT CASRSRQLSNQPQHF
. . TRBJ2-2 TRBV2 TGTGCCAGCAGTGAGGCGCTAGCAAGGACCGGGGAGCTGTTTTTT CASSEALARTGELFF
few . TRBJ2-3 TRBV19 TGTGCCAGTAGTATAGCCCCAACCGGGACTCTTGGCACAGATACGCAGTATTTT CASSIAPTGTLGTDTQYF
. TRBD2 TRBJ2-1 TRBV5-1 TGCGCCAGCAGCTTTTCGACTAGCGGGAGCCTTAGCTATGAGCAGTTCTTC CASSFSTSGSLSYEQFF
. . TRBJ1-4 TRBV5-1 TGCGCCAGCAGCTTGGATGCTCCGGATGAAAAACTGTTTTTT CASSLDAPDEKLFF
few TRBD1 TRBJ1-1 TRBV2 TGTGCCAGCATCCCCTACAGGGGGGTTGGGACTGAAGCTTTCTTT CASIPYRGVGTEAFF
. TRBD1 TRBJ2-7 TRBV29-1 TGCAGCGTTGACGGACAGGGCGGATCCTACGAGCAGTACTTC CSVDGQGGSYEQYF
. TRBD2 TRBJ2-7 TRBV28 TGTGCCAGCAGTGTCCATAGCGGGACCCGCGGGTACGAGCAGTACTTC CASSVHSGTRGYEQYF
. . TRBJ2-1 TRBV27 TGTGCCAGCAGCTCGAATACCAGGGGTAGCTCCTACAATGAGCAGTTCTTC CASSSNTRGSSYNEQFF
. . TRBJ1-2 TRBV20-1 TGCAGTGCTAGTCTTTTTACAGGGTTAACGAACTATGGCTACACCTTC CSASLFTGLTNYGYTF
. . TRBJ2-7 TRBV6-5 TGTGCCAGCAGTCCCCGGGGTTTAGGGGAGCAGTACTTC CASSPRGLGEQYF
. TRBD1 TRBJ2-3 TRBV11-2 TGTGCCAGCAGCTATAGGGACAGAAGGAACACAGATACGCAGTATTTT CASSYRDRRNTDTQYF
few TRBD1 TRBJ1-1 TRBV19 TGTGCCAGTATGAGGACAGGGGGGCTGAACACTGAAGCTTTCTTT CASMRTGGLNTEAFF
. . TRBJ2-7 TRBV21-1 TGTGCCAGCAGCAAAGCCGTACGAGCGTCACTAGCGGGGTTTTCATACGAGCAGTACTTC CASSKAVRASLAGFSYEQYF
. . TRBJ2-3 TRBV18 TGTGCCAGCTCACCACGTAAAGGGGGTGGATGGTCAGATACGCAGTATTTT CASSPRKGGGWSDTQYF
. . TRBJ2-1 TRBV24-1 TGTGCCACCAGTGATTTGGGGGCGGGATCTGAAAATGAGCAGTTCTTC CATSDLGAGSENEQFF
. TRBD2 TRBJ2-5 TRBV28 TGTGCCAGCAGGAGACTAGCGGGAGAAAAAGAGACCCAGTACTTC CASRRLAGEKETQYF
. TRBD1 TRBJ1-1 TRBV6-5 TGTGCCAGCAAGAGACAGGGGCCGAACACTGAAGCTTTCTTT CASKRQGPNTEAFF
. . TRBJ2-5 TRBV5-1 TGCGCCAGCCGGGCGGCGGGTCCCGAGACCCAGTACTTC CASRAAGPETQYF